This T cell receptor beta chain was sequenced in a study of T cell responses to AZD1222 COVID-19 vaccine (dated by TCRdb to about 2021). For context, the study as a whole: AZD1222 recipients whose second dose came at about 4 weeks and those whose second dose came at about 12 weeks were combined into one group, since spike-specific TCR depth and breadth did not differ between the two schedules. A total of 230 to 250 trial participants underwent TCR sequencing, of whom approximately 200 had received two doses of AZD1222 and about 25 had received two doses of the MenACWY control vaccine. Trial participants were enrolled by age into 18-55, 56-69 and 70-plus year subgroups, with roughly 160, 29 and 62 TCR-sequenced participants respectively.

The meaning of the sample's time point label: baseline before first vaccination. Vaccinee samples came from UK trials COV001 and COV002, including a single-blind randomized controlled phase 2/3 trial of AZD1222 (ChAdOx1 nCoV-19) in healthy adults. Trial participant PBMC samples were collected at day 0 and day 28 after the second dose for TCRbeta chain sequencing. The CDR3 regions of human TCRbeta chains were subjected to immunosequencing. In the paper's pipeline: Repertoire TCRs were checked for matches against a reference library of SARS-CoV-2-specific TCRs that had been generated using the MIRA antigen-specificity platform. Breadth was defined as the fraction of unique TCRs that were SARS-CoV-2-associated. Depth was defined as the fraction of total T cells that were SARS-CoV-2-associated. Using the MIRA data, every spike-specific TCR was mapped to the spike region that the TCR reacted to and assigned to either a CD4 or a CD8 class. Log10-transformed breadth and depth values were compared by one-way ANOVA with Sidak's multiple comparisons tests. TCRdb retrieved this table from immuneACCESS and kept in-frame rearrangements only. Not all clones are present; in checked studies, unresolved V genes account for under half, and no reason is known for the remainder. V, J and clone size are those of that table, while D and trimming were read from the DNA. For this sample the table gives about 120,000 clones, of which 75% to 95% were detected only once. Together, the top ten hold 5% to 6.5% of the sample.

Comments on this clone: What this receptor recognizes is not known. Nothing much larger sits one base from this clone, and base qualities are not available.

What the study reported, not specific to this receptor: No day 14 peak-response samples were available, so repertoires were characterized only after the peak T cell response. In the small 56-69-year group, the increase in depth fell short of significance, most likely because of low power. After two AZD1222 doses, both the breadth and the depth of spike-specific TCRs were significantly higher than at day 0 and than in MenACWY recipients. Only five to seven AZD1222 recipients were SARS-CoV-2 seropositive at baseline, limiting conclusions about previously exposed vaccinees. CD4 TCRs associated with the vaccine covered the entire spike protein, and the dominant responses were in regions 160-218 and 743-854. Epitopes outside the regions mutated in the B.1.351 and B.1.1.7 variants were reportedly recognized by nearly half of the unique spike-specific TCRs. Participants were mostly white British, with more females than males. The authors suggested clonal diversity may have been underestimated.

Counted from cysteine to phenylalanine, this CDR3 has 13 amino acids. Only the CDR3 portion is preserved as DNA: 39 bases, with reading frame beginning at the first base. The junction shows trimming of 5 bases on V and 4 bases on J, plus 11 bases between the germline ends. The sample here was peripheral blood, taken on day 0 of AZD1222 vaccination. The chain was built from TRBV12-3 or TRBV12-4 and TRBJ1-1, with the D gene call left open. The source of this sequence is an adult in good health. The DNA sequence follows: TGTGCCAGCAGTGAGGTTATTGGCACTGAAGCTTTCTTT. It encodes CASSEVIGTEAFF.